The clone carrying this T cell receptor (beta chain) appeared many times. Antigen unknown. The source of the sample is a study of human T cells and chemical hapten exposure. Whole-study context: The upper back received 0.01% DPC by patch testing, with results read at 6 days. Mostly female patients had alopecia areata, totalis or universalis. General study findings and limits: There was no change with DPC sensitization in TCRs above 1 in 1000 frequency.

This sample's time point: pre-sensitization, week 0. Treatment given: therapeutic diphenylcyclopropenone sensitization with weekly scalp DPC. Germline assignment: CDR1 SGHAT and CDR2 FQNNGV. The ends lost 5 bases at V and 4 bases at J; junction bases unmatched: 7. The CDR3 consists of 17 residues. Each cDNA molecule in the library carried unique molecular identifiers. MiXCR, run by TCRdb on the RACE reads, gives a single entry per CDR3 protein. The sample consists of 50,000 to 65,000 distinct CDR3 sequences, around 6.6% of them appearing once. The specimen comprised whole blood, sampled in connection with sensitization to the hapten diphenylcyclopropenone (DPC). The TCR comes from a woman aged 30 to 39 with alopecia areata. Some clones in this sample may be carry-over from other donors' samples. The genes are TRBV11-2 and TRBJ2-3; 15 nucleotides align to TRBD2. CDR3 amino acids: CASSLGLAGGMADTQYF. In DNA, the CDR3 is TGTGCCAGCAGCCTAGGACTAGCGGGGGGGATGGCAGATACGCAGTATTTT. Full variable domain (remainder filled in from reference TRBV11-2 and TRBJ2-3): EAGVAQSPRYKIIEKRQSVAFWCNPISGHATLYWYQQILGQGPKLLIQFQNNGVVDDSQLPKDRFSAERLKGVDSTLKIQPAKLEDSAVYLCASSLGLAGGMADTQYFGPGTRLTVL.